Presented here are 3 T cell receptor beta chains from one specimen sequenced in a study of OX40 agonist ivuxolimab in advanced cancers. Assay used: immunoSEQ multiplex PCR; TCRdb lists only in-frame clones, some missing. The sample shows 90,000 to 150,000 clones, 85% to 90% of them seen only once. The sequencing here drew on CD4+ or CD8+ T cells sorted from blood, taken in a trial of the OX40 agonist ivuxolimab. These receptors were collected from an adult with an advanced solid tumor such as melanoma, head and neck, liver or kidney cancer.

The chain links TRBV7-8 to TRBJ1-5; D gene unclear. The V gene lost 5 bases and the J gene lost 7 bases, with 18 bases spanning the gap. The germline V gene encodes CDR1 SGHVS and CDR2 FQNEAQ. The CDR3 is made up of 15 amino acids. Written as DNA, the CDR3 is TGTGCCAGCAGCCCGACAAGGACTACGTACCAGCCCCAGCATTTT. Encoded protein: CASSPTRTTYQPQHF.

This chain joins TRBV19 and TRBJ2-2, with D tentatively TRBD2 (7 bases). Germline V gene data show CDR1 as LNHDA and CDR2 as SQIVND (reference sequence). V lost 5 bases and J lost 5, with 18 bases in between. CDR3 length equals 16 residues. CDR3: CASSPLPGGGTGELFF. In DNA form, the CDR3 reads TGTGCCAGTAGTCCCTTACCGGGGGGCGGGACCGGGGAGCTGTTTTTT.

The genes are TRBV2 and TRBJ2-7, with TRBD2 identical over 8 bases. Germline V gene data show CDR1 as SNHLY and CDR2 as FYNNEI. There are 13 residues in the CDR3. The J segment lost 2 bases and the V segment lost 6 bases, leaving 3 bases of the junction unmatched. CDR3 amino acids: CASRSGGPYEQYF. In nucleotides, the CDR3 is TGTGCCAGCAGAAGCGGGGGTCCCTACGAGCAGTACTTC.